Sequencing of this T cell receptor beta chain was carried out in a study of cytomegalovirus exposure and HLA in healthy donors. Points from the study as a whole: Accurate prediction of HLA-A and HLA-B alleles (for most subjects) was reportedly achieved from TCR beta sequences.

CDR3 length equals 15 residues. The germline CDR1 and CDR2 sequences are WSHSY and SAAADI. V dropped 9 bases and J dropped 2 bases, with 16 bases sitting between them. Points on this clone: Its antigen is as yet unknown.

A multiplex PCR was run with 60 Vbeta primers and 13 Jbeta primers. Only in-frame clones appear in the TCRdb table, and some are missing; sequencing was by immunoSEQ multiplex PCR. The table has over 90,000 clones, 81% seen once. V gene TRBV10-2 combines with J gene TRBJ2-2; D is unclear. The specimen was PBMCs. The receptor was isolated from a man aged 40-49 years in good health and CMV-seropositive. This chain's CDR3 is CASRVRSPNTGELFF. In nucleotides, the CDR3 is TGCGCCAGTCGAGTCAGGTCCCCTAACACCGGGGAGCTGTTTTTT.